This TCR beta chain was identified in a study of response to subunit inactivated influenza vaccine. This clonotype turned up a few times. This CDR3 comprises 15 residues. From germline, CDR1 is ENHRY and CDR2 SYGVKD. Trimming stripped 6 bases from V and 3 bases from J, with 12 bases between. TCRdb processed the RT-PCR reads anew with MiXCR; each CDR3 protein has one entry. Here the sample spans 150,000 to 200,000 distinct CDR3 sequences, more than 10% being singletons. Another study also made use of these data, one on T cells expressing NK-cell markers. That report notes: Libraries used 5'RACE template switching adding universal primer site and UMIs. Top CD8+ clonotypes included the dominant CD3+CD56+NKG2C+ clonotypes in roughly 6 donors.

The clonotype originates from a man aged 45-65 years who received an inactivated influenza vaccine. The input for sequencing was CD8+ T cells sorted from PBMCs, taken 11 to 12 days after vaccination. The chain carries TRBV10-3 and TRBJ1-6, with a weak D call TRBD1 (6 bases). The CDR3 DNA sequence: TGTGCCATCAGCCTACAGGGATTCTATAATTCACCCCTCCACTTT. Protein sequence: CAISLQGFYNSPLHF.